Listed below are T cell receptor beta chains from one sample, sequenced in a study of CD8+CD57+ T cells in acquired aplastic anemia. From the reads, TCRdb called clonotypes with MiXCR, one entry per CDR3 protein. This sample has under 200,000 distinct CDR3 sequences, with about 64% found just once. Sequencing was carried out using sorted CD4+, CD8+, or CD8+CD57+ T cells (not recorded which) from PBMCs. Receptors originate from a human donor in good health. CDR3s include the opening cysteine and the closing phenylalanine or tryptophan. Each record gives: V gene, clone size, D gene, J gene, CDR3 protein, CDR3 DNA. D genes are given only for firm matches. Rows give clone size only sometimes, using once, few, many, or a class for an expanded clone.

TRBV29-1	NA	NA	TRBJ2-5	CSVEAGAETQYF	TGCAGCGTTGAAGCGGGAGCAGAGACCCAGTACTTC
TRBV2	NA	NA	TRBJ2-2	CASSALISKGPGELFF	TGTGCCAGCAGTGCTTTGATTAGCAAGGGCCCCGGGGAGCTGTTTTTT
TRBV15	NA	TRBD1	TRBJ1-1	CATTTGVRTEAFF	TGTGCCACAACGACAGGGGTAAGGACTGAAGCTTTCTTT
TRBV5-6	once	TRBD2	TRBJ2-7	CASSLPIAGAYEQYF	TGTGCCAGCAGCTTGCCGATAGCGGGGGCCTACGAGCAGTACTTC
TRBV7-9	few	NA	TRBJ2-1	CASRRGREDEQFF	TGTGCCAGCAGAAGGGGCAGGGAGGATGAGCAGTTCTTC
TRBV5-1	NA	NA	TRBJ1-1	CASSLDSLNTEAFF	TGCGCCAGCAGCTTGGACAGCTTGAACACTGAAGCTTTCTTT
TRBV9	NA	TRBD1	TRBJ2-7	CASSSWGQEVEQYF	TGTGCCAGCAGCTCATGGGGACAGGAAGTAGAGCAGTACTTC
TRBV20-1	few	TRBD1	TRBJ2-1	CSAREDRGLGQFF	TGCAGTGCTAGAGAGGACAGGGGGCTGGGGCAGTTCTTC
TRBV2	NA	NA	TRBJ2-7	CASSYVLSVVGGEQYF	TGTGCCAGCAGTTACGTACTAAGCGTAGTGGGTGGCGAGCAGTACTTC
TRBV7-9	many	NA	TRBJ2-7	CASSGLSKEGYEQYF	TGTGCCAGCAGCGGACTCAGTAAGGAGGGCTACGAGCAGTACTTC
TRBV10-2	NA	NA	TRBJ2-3	CAGSDPYTQYF	TGCGCCGGCAGTGACCCCTATACGCAGTACTTT
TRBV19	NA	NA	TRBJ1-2	CASSIRGSGFTF	TGTGCCAGTAGTATACGCGGCAGCGGCTTCACCTTC
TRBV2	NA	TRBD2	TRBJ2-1	CASSAGVVAGAYNEQFF	TGTGCCAGCAGTGCGGGGGTTGTAGCGGGGGCCTACAATGAGCAGTTCTTC
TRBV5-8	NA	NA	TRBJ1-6	CASSIQGSYNSPLHF	TGTGCCAGCAGCATCCAGGGCTCCTATAATTCACCCCTCCACTTT
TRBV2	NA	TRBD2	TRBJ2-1	CASTGTSGDVEQFF	TGTGCCAGCACCGGGACTAGCGGGGACGTTGAGCAGTTCTTC
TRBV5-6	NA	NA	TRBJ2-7	CASRQGRRSCEQYF	TGTGCCAGCAGACAAGGGAGGCGCTCCTGCGAGCAGTACTTC
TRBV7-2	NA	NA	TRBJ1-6	CASSLNAVGPLHF	TGTGCCAGCAGCTTAAATGCGGTAGGGCCCCTCCACTTT
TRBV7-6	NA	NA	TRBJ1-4	CASSLATGVGEKLFF	TGTGCCAGCAGCTTAGCCACGGGGGTGGGCGAAAAACTGTTTTTT